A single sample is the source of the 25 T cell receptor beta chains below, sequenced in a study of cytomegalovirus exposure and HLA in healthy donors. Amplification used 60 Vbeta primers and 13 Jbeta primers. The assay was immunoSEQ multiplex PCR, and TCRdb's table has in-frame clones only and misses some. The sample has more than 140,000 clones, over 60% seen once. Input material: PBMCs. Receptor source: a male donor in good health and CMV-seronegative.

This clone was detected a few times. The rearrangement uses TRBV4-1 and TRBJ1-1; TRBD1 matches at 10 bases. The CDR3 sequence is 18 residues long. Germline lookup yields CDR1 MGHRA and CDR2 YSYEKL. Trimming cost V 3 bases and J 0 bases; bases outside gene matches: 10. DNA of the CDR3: TGCGCCAGCAGCCATCAAATCGGGACAGGGGCTATGAACACTGAAGCTTTCTTT. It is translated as CASSHQIGTGAMNTEAFF.

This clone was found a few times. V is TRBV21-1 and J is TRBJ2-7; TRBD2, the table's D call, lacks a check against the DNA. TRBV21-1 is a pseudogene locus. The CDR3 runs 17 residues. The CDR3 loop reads CASSNRYVGAGRDEQYF. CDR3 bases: TGTGCCAGCAGCAACCGTTATGTCGGAGCGGGGAGGGACGAGCAGTACTTC.

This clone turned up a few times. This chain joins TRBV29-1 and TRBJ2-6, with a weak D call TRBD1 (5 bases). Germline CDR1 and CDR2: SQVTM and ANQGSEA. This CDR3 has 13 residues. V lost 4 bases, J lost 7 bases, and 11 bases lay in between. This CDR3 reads CSVGKRGANVLTF. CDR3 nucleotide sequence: TGCAGCGTTGGTAAAAGGGGAGCCAACGTCCTGACTTTC.

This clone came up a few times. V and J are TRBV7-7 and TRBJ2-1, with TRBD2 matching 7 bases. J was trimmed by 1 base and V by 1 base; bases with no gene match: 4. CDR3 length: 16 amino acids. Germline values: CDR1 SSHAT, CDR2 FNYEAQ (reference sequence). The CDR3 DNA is TGTGCCAGCAGCTTAGATCTAGCGGCTTCCTACAATGAGCAGTTCTTC. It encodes CASSLDLAASYNEQFF. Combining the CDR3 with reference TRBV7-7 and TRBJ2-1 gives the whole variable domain GAGVSQSPRYKVTKRGQDVTLRCDPISSHATLYWYQQALGQGPEFLTYFNYEAQPDKSGLPSDRFSAERPEGSISTLTIQRTEQRDSAMYRCASSLDLAASYNEQFFGPGTRLTVL.

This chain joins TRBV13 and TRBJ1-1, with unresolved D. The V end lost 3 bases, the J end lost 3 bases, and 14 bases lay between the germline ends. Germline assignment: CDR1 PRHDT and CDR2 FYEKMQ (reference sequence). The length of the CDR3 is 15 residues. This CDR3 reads CASSFMGGIDTEAFF. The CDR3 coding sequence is TGTGCCAGCAGCTTTATGGGAGGAATAGACACTGAAGCTTTCTTT.

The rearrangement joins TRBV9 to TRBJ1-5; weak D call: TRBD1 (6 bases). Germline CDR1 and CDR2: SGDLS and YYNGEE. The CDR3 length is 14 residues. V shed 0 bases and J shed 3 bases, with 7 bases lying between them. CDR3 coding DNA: TGTGCCAGCAGCGTAGGGGGGCACAATCAGCCCCAGCATTTT. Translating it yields CASSVGGHNQPQHF.

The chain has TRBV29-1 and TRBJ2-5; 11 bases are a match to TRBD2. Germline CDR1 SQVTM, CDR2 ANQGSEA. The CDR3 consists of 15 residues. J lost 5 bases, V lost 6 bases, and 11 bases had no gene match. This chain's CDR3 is CSVETLAGGLETQYF. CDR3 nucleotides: TGCAGCGTAGAAACTCTAGCGGGAGGATTGGAGACCCAGTACTTC.

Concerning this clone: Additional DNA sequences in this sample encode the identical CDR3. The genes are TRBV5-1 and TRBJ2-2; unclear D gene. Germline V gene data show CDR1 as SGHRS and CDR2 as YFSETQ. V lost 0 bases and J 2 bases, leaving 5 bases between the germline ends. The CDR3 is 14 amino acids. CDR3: CASSLGLNTGELFF. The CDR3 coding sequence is TGCGCCAGCAGCTTGGGACTTAACACCGGGGAGCTGTTTTTT.

The CDR3: CAISGAWTVSTEAFF. The DNA for the CDR3 is TGTGCCATCAGTGGGGCCTGGACAGTCAGCACTGAAGCTTTCTTT. V is TRBV10-3 and J is TRBJ1-1; D possibly corresponds to TRBD1 (6 bases). The germline V gene encodes CDR1 ENHRY and CDR2 SYGVKD. The CDR3 runs to 15 residues. Trimming took 4 bases from V and 4 from J, leaving 16 bases between them.

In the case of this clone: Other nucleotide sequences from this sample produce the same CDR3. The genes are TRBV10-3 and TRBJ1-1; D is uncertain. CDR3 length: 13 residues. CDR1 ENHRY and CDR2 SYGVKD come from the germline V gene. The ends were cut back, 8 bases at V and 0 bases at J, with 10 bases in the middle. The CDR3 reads CAIRRALNTEAFF. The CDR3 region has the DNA TGTGCCATCCGGAGGGCTTTGAACACTGAAGCTTTCTTT.

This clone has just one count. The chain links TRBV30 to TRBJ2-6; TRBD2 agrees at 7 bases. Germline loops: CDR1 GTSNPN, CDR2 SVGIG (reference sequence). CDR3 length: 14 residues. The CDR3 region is CAFRGVSGANVLTF. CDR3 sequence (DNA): TGTGCTTTCCGGGGGGTCTCTGGGGCCAACGTCCTGACTTTC.

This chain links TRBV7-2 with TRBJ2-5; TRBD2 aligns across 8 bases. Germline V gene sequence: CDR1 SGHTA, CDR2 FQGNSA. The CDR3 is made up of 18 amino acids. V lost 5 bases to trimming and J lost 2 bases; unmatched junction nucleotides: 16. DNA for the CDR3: TGTGCCAGCAGCCGCCGACCATTAGCGGGGCGCCCGCAAGAGACCCAGTACTTC. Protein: CASSRRPLAGRPQETQYF.

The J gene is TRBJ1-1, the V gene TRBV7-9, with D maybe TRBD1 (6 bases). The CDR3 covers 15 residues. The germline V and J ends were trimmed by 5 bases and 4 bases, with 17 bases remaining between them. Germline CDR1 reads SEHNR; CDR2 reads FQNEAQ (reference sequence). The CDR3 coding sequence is TGTGCCAGCAGCGAAAAAACAGGGAGATCCACTGAAGCTTTCTTT. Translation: CASSEKTGRSTEAFF.

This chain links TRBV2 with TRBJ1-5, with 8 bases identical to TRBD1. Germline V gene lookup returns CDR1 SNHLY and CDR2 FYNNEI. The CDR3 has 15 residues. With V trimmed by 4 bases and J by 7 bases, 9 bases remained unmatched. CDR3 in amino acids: CASSVGSGGRQPQHF. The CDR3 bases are TGTGCCAGCAGTGTTGGGTCAGGGGGCAGGCAGCCCCAGCATTTT.

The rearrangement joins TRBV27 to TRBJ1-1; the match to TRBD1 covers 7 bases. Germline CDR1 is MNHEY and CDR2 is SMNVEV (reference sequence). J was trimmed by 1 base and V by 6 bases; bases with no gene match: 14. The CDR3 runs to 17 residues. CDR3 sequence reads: CASRLKANRGENTEAFF. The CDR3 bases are TGTGCCAGCAGACTGAAAGCGAACAGGGGAGAGAACACTGAAGCTTTCTTT.

The CDR3, as DNA: TGTGCCACGCTTGACAGGGAAACAACCTTCGGGAGGAACACTGAAGCTTTCTTT. Translating gives CATLDRETTFGRNTEAFF. The V gene is TRBV18, the J gene TRBJ1-1, with 7 bases aligning to TRBD1. Germline loops: CDR1 KGHSH, CDR2 LQKENI. The V gene end was trimmed by 10 bases and the J gene end by 1 base; junction bases not matched to a gene: 21. The length of the CDR3 is 18 residues.

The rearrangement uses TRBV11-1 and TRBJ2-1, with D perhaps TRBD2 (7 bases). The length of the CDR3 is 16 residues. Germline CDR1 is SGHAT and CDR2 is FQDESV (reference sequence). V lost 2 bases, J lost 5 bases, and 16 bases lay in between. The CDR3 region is CASSLKRAGANNEQFF. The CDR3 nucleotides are TGTGCCAGCAGCTTAAAGCGGGCGGGGGCAAACAATGAGCAGTTCTTC.

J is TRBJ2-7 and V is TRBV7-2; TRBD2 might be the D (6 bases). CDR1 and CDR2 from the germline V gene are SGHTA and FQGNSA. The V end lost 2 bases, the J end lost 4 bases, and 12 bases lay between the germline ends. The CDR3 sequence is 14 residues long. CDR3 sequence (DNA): TGTGCCAGCAGCTTATCGCTGGGGGGTTACGAGCAGTACTTC. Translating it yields CASSLSLGGYEQYF.

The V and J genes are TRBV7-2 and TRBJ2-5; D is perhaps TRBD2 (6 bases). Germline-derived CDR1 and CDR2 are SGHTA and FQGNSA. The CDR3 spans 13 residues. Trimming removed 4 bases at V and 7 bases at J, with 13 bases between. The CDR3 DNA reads TGTGCCAGCAGCTCTACGACCGGGGGGACCCAGTACTTC. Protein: CASSSTTGGTQYF.

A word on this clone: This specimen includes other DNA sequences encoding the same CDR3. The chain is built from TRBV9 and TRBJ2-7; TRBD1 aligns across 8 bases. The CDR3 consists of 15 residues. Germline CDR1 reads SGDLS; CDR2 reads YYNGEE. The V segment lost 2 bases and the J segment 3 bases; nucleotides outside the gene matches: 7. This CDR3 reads CASSVSPGQGYEQYF. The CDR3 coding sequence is TGTGCCAGCAGCGTCTCACCCGGACAGGGCTACGAGCAGTACTTC.

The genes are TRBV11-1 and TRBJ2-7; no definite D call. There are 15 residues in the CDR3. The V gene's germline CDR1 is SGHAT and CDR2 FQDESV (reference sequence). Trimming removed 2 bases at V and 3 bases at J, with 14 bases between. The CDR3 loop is CASSLSVGVDYEQYF. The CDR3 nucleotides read TGTGCCAGCAGCTTATCGGTTGGTGTCGACTACGAGCAGTACTTC.

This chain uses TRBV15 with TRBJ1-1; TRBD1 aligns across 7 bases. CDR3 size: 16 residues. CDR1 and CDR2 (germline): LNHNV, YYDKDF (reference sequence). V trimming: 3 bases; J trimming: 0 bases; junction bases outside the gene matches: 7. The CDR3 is CATSSRKGQLNTEAFF. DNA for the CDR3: TGTGCCACCAGCAGTCGAAAGGGACAGCTGAACACTGAAGCTTTCTTT.

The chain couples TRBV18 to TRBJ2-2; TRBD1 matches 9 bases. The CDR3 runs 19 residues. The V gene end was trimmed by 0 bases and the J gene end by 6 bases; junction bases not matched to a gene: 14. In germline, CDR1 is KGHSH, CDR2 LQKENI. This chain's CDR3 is CASSPPFRGGQGLSGELFF. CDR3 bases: TGTGCCAGCTCACCACCCTTCCGCGGGGGACAGGGATTATCCGGGGAGCTGTTTTTT.

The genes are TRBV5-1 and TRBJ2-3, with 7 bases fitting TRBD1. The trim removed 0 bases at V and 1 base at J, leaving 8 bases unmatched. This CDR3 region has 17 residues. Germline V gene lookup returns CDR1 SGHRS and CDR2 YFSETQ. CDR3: CASSLDPKGAGTDTQYF. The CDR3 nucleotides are TGCGCCAGCAGCTTGGACCCTAAGGGGGCGGGCACAGATACGCAGTATTTT. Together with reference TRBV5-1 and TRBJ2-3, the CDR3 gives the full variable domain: KAGVTQTPRYLIKTRGQQVTLSCSPISGHRSVSWYQQTPGQGLQFLFEYFSETQRNKGNFPGRFSGRQFSNSRSEMNVSTLELGDSALYLCASSLDPKGAGTDTQYFGPGTRLTVL.

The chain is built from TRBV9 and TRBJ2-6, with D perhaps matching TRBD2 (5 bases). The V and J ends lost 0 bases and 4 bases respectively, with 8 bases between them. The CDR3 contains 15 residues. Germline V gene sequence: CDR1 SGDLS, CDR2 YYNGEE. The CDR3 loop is CASSVAGSGANVLTF. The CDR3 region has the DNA TGTGCCAGCAGCGTAGCTGGGAGCGGGGCCAACGTCCTGACTTTC.